The 27 T cell receptor beta chains given below trace back to one sample, sequenced in a study of blood T cell repertoires in COVID-19. The repertoire was sequenced with immunoSEQ multiplex PCR; TCRdb's copy has only in-frame clones and lacks some. This sample yields 90,000 to 130,000 clones, of which roughly nine tenths are seen a single time; 4% to 5.5% belongs to the top ten. The specimen sequenced was peripheral blood. Source of these receptors: a man in his forties with acute or convalescent COVID-19.

This chain links TRBV29-1 with TRBJ1-1; D unclear. CDR1 and CDR2 from the germline V gene are SQVTM and ANQGSEA. The length of the CDR3 is 14 residues. V was trimmed by 3 bases and J by 1 base, leaving 12 bases between them. The CDR3 is CSVDSGAGNTEAFF. The CDR3 DNA reads TGCAGCGTTGATTCAGGCGCAGGGAACACTGAAGCTTTCTTT.

The genes are TRBV10-3 and TRBJ2-5; TRBD2 matches 10 bases. The V gene's germline CDR1 is ENHRY and CDR2 SYGVKD. The CDR3 length is 13 residues. V shed 8 bases, J shed 0 bases, and the junction held 0 bases outside the gene matches. CDR3 bases: TGTGCCATCGGGACTAGCGACCAAGAGACCCAGTACTTC. Translation: CAIGTSDQETQYF.

The CDR3 here is CASSLGQGASKEQFF. The CDR3 nucleotides are TGTGCCAGCAGCCTGGGACAGGGGGCGTCGAAAGAGCAGTTCTTC. The V gene is TRBV7-3, the J gene TRBJ2-1; 12 bases fit TRBD1. Germline CDR1 SGHTA, CDR2 FQGTGA. V was clipped by 5 bases and J by 10 bases; unmatched bases: 9. This CDR3 comprises 15 residues. Full variable domain (outside the CDR3, taken from reference TRBV7-3 and TRBJ2-1): GAGVSQTPSNKVTEKGKYVELRCDPISGHTALYWYRQSLGQGPEFLIYFQGTGAADDSGLPNDRFFAVRPEGSVSTLKIQRTERGDSAVYLCASSLGQGASKEQFFGPGTRLTVL.

The chain recombines TRBV19 with TRBJ2-2; D gene unclear. Germline CDR1 LNHDA, CDR2 SQIVND (reference sequence). The CDR3 extends over 17 amino acids. Trimming took 1 base from V and 0 from J, leaving 12 bases between them. The CDR3 DNA sequence: TGTGCCAGTAGTATAGTGGGCCCCAGCCCGAACACCGGGGAGCTGTTTTTT. This sequence encodes CASSIVGPSPNTGELFF.

The rearrangement joins TRBV15 to TRBJ1-4, with 9 bases matching TRBD1. The CDR3 runs to 15 residues. Germline-derived CDR1 and CDR2 are LNHNV and YYDKDF (reference sequence). Trimming removed 0 bases from V and 7 bases from J; junction bases left unmatched: 3. The CDR3 DNA is TGTGCCACCAGCAGAGAACAGGGGGCCAGTGAAAAACTGTTTTTT. Its protein product is CATSREQGASEKLFF.

The chain recombines TRBV24-1 with TRBJ2-3; TRBD1 matches at 10 bases. CDR1 and CDR2 from the germline V gene are KGHDR and SFDVKD. This CDR3 comprises 18 residues. V lost 0 bases and J lost 4; bases outside the gene matches: 9. The CDR3 is CATSDLGTGDAGADTQYF. The CDR3 DNA reads as TGTGCCACCAGTGATTTGGGGACAGGGGACGCAGGTGCAGATACGCAGTATTTT.

CDR3 sequence (DNA): TGTGCCAGCACCCGGGGAGGGAATAATTCACCCCTCCACTTT. This codes for CASTRGGNNSPLHF. The rearrangement links TRBV5-8 to TRBJ1-6; no firm D call. The CDR3 has 14 residues. CDR1 and CDR2 (germline): SGHTS, YDEGEE. V was clipped by 6 bases and J by 5 bases, with 12 bases between them.

V gene TRBV19 combines with J gene TRBJ2-7; 7 nucleotides line up with TRBD1. There are 12 residues in the CDR3. Per germline, CDR1 LNHDA and CDR2 SQIVND (reference sequence). J gave up 2 bases and V 5 bases, and 0 bases lay outside the gene matches. CDR3 sequence reads: CASSQGAYEQYF. In nucleotides, the CDR3 is TGTGCCAGTAGTCAGGGGGCCTACGAGCAGTACTTC.

This sequence joins TRBV12-3 or TRBV12-4 and TRBJ1-5; D is possibly TRBD1 (5 bases). The CDR3 is 13 residues long. V lost 2 bases to trimming and J lost 5 bases, with 7 bases between them. This chain's CDR3 is CASSLRGYQPQHF. In nucleotides, the CDR3 is TGTGCCAGCAGTTTAAGGGGTTATCAGCCCCAGCATTTT.

The rearrangement uses TRBV9 and TRBJ2-1; D gene ambiguous. This CDR3 comprises 14 residues. Between the trimmed V and J ends, which lost 3 bases and 8 bases, there was a span of 15 bases. Per germline, CDR1 SGDLS and CDR2 YYNGEE. This CDR3 is CASSAPPAIDEQFF. CDR3 bases: TGTGCCAGCAGCGCTCCCCCAGCGATCGATGAGCAGTTCTTC.

The rearrangement uses TRBV7-8 and TRBJ2-1; D may be TRBD1 (6 bases). V dropped 2 bases and J dropped 7 bases, with 18 bases sitting between them. Germline V lookup: CDR1 SGHVS, CDR2 FQNEAQ. The CDR3 runs to 16 residues. Here the CDR3 reads CASSLRGSTTLNEQFF. Here the CDR3 DNA reads TGTGCCAGCAGCTTAAGGGGGAGTACTACCCTGAATGAGCAGTTCTTC.

This sequence joins TRBV6-5 and TRBJ2-6, with 7 bases matching TRBD1. Trimming took 4 bases from V and 0 from J; bases not matched to a gene: 3. This CDR3 has 16 residues. Germline-derived CDR1 and CDR2 are MNHEY and SVGAGI. Here the CDR3 DNA reads TGTGCCAGCAGTTGGGGGACAGTCTCTGGGGCCAACGTCCTGACTTTC. This encodes CASSWGTVSGANVLTF.

In nucleotides, the CDR3 is TGTGCCAGCAGCCAAGAAAAGGCCCCGGGGGAGACCCAGTACTTC. This encodes CASSQEKAPGETQYF. V and J are TRBV14 and TRBJ2-5, with D tentatively TRBD2 (5 bases). The length of the CDR3 is 15 residues. V gave up 0 bases and J gave up 5 bases, with 13 bases separating them. Germline CDR1 reads SGHDN; CDR2 reads FVKESK.

The V and J genes are TRBV5-6 and TRBJ1-6; D uncertain. Germline V lookup: CDR1 SGHDT, CDR2 YYEEEE. The CDR3 contains 12 residues. The ends were cut back, 4 bases at V and 5 bases at J, with 4 bases in the middle. In DNA, the CDR3 is TGTGCCAGCAGCCCTAATAATTCACCCCTCCACTTT. As protein: CASSPNNSPLHF.

V and J are TRBV30 and TRBJ2-7, with TRBD1 identical over 7 bases. V gave up 0 bases and J gave up 0 bases; unmatched junction bases: 5. This CDR3 is 15 amino acids long. From germline, CDR1 is GTSNPN and CDR2 SVGIG (reference sequence). The chain's CDR3 is CAWSVGGGSSYEQYF. The CDR3 DNA reads TGTGCCTGGAGTGTAGGGGGCGGCAGCTCCTACGAGCAGTACTTC.

The chain joins TRBV25-1 to TRBJ1-1, with D possibly TRBD1 on 5 matching bases. This CDR3 spans 14 amino acids. From germline, CDR1 is MGHDK and CDR2 SYGVNS. Trimming took 1 base from V and 4 from J, leaving 10 bases between them. This chain's CDR3 is CASSESPGGTEAFF. The CDR3 DNA sequence: TGTGCCAGCAGTGAATCCCCCGGGGGCACTGAAGCTTTCTTT. The whole variable domain, filled in from reference TRBV25-1 and TRBJ1-1, reads EADIYQTPRYLVIGTGKKITLECSQTMGHDKMYWYQQDPGMELHLIHYSYGVNSTEKGDLSSESTVSRIRTEHFPLTLESARPSHTSQYLCASSESPGGTEAFFGQGTRLTVV.

This clone is a singleton in its sample. The gene calls are TRBV6-4 and TRBJ1-2; 10 positions match TRBD1. The CDR3 covers 13 residues. CDR1 and CDR2 from the germline V gene are MRHNA and SNTAGT. J lost 4 bases, V lost 6 bases, and 2 bases had no gene match. CDR3 sequence reads: CASSRDRGYGYTF. The DNA of the CDR3 is TGTGCCAGCAGCCGGGACAGGGGCTATGGCTACACCTTC.

In its sample, this clone was seen once. At one end the junction does not follow the germline gene, possibly because of a read error. This chain connects TRBV30 to TRBJ1-3; no reliable D call. The CDR3 length is 16 residues. Per germline, CDR1 GTSNPN and CDR2 SVGIG (reference sequence). Written as DNA, the CDR3 is TGTGCCTGGGGAAGACACCTCAAAAGCTCTGGAAATACCATATATTTT. As protein: CAWGRHLKSSGNTIYF. Full variable domain (missing parts from reference TRBV30 and TRBJ1-3): SQTIHQWPATLVQPVGSPLSLECTVEGTSNPNLYWYRQAAGRGLQLLFYSVGIGQISSEVPQNLSASRPQDRQFILSSKKLLLSDSGFYLCAWGRHLKSSGNTIYFGEGSWLTVV.

The rearrangement uses TRBV4-2 and TRBJ2-7; TRBD2 agrees at 12 bases. The germline gives CDR1 LGHNA, CDR2 YNFKEQ. Trimming cost V 3 bases and J 2 bases; bases outside gene matches: 14. The length of the CDR3 is 19 residues. The CDR3 protein is CASSQERGLAGSTTYEQYF. CDR3 bases: TGTGCCAGCAGCCAGGAAAGGGGACTAGCGGGTTCAACAACCTACGAGCAGTACTTC.

The chain carries TRBV6-2 or TRBV6-3 and TRBJ1-1, with unresolved D. This CDR3 has 12 residues. CDR1 and CDR2 (germline): MNHEY, SVGEGT. V shed 4 bases and J shed 5 bases, with 8 bases lying between them. DNA for the CDR3: TGTGCCAGCAGTTGGCCGGGGACTGAAGCTTTCTTT. It specifies CASSWPGTEAFF.

This clone was seen once. The rearrangement uses TRBV2 and TRBJ1-5; D is unresolved. The CDR3 sequence is 14 residues long. The germline CDR1 and CDR2 sequences are SNHLY and FYNNEI. The V and J ends lost 5 bases and 2 bases respectively, with 10 bases between them. CDR3 DNA sequence: TGTGCCAGCAGTCTGGGGAGGGGCAATCAGCCCCAGCATTTT. It translates to CASSLGRGNQPQHF.

This chain uses TRBV10-2 with TRBJ1-1; 7 bases align to TRBD1. Germline CDR1 reads WSHSY; CDR2 reads SAAADI. J lost 4 bases, V lost 5 bases, and 10 bases had no gene match. The CDR3 is 15 residues long. The CDR3 sequence is CASSYHRQGGTEAFF. In DNA form, the CDR3 reads TGCGCCAGCAGTTACCACCGACAGGGCGGCACTGAAGCTTTCTTT.

The chain couples TRBV9 to TRBJ1-1, with D maybe TRBD1 (6 bases). This CDR3 is 13 amino acids long. CDR1 is SGDLS and CDR2 is YYNGEE in the germline V gene. V was shortened by 4 bases and J by 9 bases, with 16 bases between the two germline ends. This CDR3 reads CASSTNRESKAFF. The CDR3 bases are TGTGCCAGCAGCACCAACAGGGAGTCGAAAGCTTTCTTT.

This rearrangement joins TRBV12-5 to TRBJ2-1; 7 nucleotides line up with TRBD1. The germline V gene encodes CDR1 LGHNT and CDR2 FRNRAP. The V gene end was trimmed by 7 bases and the J gene end by 8 bases; junction bases not matched to a gene: 17. The CDR3 has 16 residues. As DNA, the CDR3 is TGTGCTAGTGAAACTCGGGGCTCTCGAACAGGGGATGAGCAGTTCTTC. This gives the protein CASETRGSRTGDEQFF. Based on the CDR3 plus reference TRBV12-5 and TRBJ2-1, the full variable domain is DARVTQTPRHKVTEMGQEVTMRCQPILGHNTVFWYRQTMMQGLELLAYFRNRAPLDDSGMPKDRFSAEMPDATLATLKIQPSEPRDSAVYFCASETRGSRTGDEQFFGPGTRLTVL.

The chain is built from TRBV19 and TRBJ2-5, with TRBD1 matching 11 bases. V was pared by 4 bases and J by 5 bases, with 6 bases of the junction left unmatched. The CDR3 contains 15 residues. The V gene's germline CDR1 is LNHDA and CDR2 SQIVND (reference sequence). The CDR3 sequence: CASSTAGTGGETQYF. CDR3 DNA: TGTGCCAGTAGTACGGCCGGGACAGGGGGGGAGACCCAGTACTTC.

DNA of the CDR3: TGTGCCAGCAGAGGGAGGGACTCTGGGGCCAACGTCCTGACTTTC. This gives the protein CASRGRDSGANVLTF. The gene calls are TRBV2 and TRBJ2-6; 7 nucleotides align to TRBD2. The V gene's germline CDR1 is SNHLY and CDR2 FYNNEI. V dropped 6 bases and J dropped 0; count of bases not matched to a gene: 2. This CDR3 is 15 amino acids long.

V usage is TRBV6-6 and J usage is TRBJ2-1; the match to TRBD2 covers 11 bases. Germline trimming cut 5 bases from V and 9 bases from J; bases unmatched to any gene: 12. Germline assignment: CDR1 MNHNY and CDR2 SVGAGI (reference sequence). The CDR3 loop spans 16 amino acids. CDR3 coding DNA: TGTGCCAGCAGTCCCCTAGCGGGGGGCCGCCTGGGTGAGCAGTTCTTC. Translation: CASSPLAGGRLGEQFF.